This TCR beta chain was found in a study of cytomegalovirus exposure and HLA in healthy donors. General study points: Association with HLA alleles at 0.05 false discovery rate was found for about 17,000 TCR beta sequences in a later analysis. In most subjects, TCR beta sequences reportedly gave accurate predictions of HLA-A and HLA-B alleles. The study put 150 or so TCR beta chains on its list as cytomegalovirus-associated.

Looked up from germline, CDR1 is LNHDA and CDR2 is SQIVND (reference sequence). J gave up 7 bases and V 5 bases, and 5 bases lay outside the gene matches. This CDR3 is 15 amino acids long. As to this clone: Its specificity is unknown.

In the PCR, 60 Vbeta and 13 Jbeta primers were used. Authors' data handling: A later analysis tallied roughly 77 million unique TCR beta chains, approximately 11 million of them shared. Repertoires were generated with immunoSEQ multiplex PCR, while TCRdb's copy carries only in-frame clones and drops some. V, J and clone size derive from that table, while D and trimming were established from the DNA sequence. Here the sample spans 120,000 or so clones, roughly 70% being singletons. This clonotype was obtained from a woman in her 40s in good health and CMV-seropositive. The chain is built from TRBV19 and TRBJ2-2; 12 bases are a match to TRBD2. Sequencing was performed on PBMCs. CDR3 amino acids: CASSVASGRDGELFF. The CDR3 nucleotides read TGTGCCAGTAGTGTGGCTAGCGGGAGGGACGGGGAGCTGTTTTTT.